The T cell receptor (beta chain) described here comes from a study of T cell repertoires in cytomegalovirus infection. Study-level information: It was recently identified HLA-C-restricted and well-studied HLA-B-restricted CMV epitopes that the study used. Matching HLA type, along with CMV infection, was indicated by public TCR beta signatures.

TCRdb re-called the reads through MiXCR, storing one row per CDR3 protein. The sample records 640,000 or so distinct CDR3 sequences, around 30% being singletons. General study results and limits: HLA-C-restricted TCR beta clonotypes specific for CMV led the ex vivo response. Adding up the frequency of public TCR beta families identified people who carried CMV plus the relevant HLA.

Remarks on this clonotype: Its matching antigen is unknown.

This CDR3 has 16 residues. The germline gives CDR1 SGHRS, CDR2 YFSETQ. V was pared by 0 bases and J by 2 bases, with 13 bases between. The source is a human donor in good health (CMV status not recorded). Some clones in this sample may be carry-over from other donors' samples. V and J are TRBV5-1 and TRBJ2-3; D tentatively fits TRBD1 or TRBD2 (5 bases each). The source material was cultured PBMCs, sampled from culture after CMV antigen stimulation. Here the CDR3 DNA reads TGCGCCAGCAGCTTGGCGGGCAGGGAGCCCACAGATACGCAGTATTTT. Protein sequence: CASSLAGREPTDTQYF.